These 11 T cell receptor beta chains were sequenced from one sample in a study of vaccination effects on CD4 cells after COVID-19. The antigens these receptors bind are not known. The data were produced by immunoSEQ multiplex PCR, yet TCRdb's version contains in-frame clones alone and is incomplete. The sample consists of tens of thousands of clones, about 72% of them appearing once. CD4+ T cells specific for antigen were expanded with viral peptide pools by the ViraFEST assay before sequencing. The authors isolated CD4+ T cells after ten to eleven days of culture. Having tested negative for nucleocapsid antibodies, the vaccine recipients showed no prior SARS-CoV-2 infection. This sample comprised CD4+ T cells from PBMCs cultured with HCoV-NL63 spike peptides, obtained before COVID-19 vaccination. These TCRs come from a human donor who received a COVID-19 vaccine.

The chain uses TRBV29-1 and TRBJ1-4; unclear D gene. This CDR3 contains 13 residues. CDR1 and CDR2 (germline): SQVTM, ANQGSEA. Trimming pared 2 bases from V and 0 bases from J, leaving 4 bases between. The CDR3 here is CSVERATNEKLFF. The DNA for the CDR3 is TGCAGCGTTGAACGGGCAACTAATGAAAAACTGTTTTTT.

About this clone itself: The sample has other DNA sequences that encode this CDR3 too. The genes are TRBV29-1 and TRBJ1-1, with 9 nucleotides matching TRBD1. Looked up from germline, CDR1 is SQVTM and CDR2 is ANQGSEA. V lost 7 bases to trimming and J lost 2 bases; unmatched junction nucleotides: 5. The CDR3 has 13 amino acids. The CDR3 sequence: CSAWDRANTEAFF. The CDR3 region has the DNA TGCAGCGCCTGGGACAGGGCAAACACTGAAGCTTTCTTT.

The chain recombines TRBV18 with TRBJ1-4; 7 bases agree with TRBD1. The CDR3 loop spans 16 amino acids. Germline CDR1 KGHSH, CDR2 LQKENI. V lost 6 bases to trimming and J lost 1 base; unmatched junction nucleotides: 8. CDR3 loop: CASSVQGLGTNEKLFF. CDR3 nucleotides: TGTGCCAGCTCCGTACAGGGGCTGGGAACTAATGAAAAACTGTTTTTT.

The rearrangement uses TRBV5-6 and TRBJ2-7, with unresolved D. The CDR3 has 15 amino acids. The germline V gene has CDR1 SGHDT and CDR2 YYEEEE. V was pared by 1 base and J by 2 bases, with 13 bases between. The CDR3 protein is CASSLFGLGPYEQYV. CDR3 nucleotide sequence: TGTGCCAGCAGCTTGTTCGGGCTAGGACCCTACGAGCAGTACGTC.

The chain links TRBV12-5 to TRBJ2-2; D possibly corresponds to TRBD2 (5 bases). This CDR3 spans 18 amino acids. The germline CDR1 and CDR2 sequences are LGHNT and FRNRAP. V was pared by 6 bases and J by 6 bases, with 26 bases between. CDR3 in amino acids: CASGRRGLDWDLAGELFF. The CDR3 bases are TGTGCTAGTGGGAGAAGAGGGCTAGACTGGGATCTCGCCGGGGAGCTGTTTTTT.

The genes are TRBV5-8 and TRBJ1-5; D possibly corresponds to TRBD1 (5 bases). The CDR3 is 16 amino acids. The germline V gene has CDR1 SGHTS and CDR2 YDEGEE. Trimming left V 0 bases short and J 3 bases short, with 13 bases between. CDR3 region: CASSLGSGRLNQPQHF. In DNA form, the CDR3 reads TGTGCCAGCAGCTTGGGGTCAGGGAGACTCAATCAGCCCCAGCATTTT.

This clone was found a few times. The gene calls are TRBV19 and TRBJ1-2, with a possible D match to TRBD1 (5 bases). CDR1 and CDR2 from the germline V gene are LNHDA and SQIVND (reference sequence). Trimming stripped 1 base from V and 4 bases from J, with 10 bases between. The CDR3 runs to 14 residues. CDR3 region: CASSIGDGIYGYTF. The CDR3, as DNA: TGTGCCAGTAGTATAGGGGACGGAATCTATGGCTACACCTTC.

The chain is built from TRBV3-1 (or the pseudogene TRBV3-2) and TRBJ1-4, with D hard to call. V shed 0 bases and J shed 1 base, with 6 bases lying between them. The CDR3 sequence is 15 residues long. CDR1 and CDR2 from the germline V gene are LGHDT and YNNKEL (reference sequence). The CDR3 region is CASSQDPRTNEKLFF. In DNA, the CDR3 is TGTGCCAGCAGCCAAGATCCCCGAACTAATGAAAAACTGTTTTTT.

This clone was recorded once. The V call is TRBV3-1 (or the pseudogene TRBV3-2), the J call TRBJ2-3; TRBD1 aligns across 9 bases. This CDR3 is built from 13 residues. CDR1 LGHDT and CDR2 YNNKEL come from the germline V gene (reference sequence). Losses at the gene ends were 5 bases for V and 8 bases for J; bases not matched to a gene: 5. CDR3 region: CASSAGTGRTQYF. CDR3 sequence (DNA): TGTGCCAGCAGCGCCGGGACAGGGCGTACGCAGTATTTT.

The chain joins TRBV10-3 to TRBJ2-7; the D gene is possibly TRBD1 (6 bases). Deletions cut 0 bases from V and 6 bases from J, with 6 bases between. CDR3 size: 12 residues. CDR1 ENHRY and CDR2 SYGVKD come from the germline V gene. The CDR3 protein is CAISESGGEQYV. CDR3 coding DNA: TGTGCCATCAGTGAGTCAGGGGGCGAGCAGTACGTC.

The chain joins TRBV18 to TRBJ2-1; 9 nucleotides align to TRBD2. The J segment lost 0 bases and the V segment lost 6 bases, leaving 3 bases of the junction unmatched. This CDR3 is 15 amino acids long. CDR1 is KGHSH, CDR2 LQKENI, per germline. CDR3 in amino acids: CASSPAGGSYNEQFF. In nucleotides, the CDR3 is TGTGCCAGCTCTCCAGCGGGGGGCTCCTACAATGAGCAGTTCTTC.